The 2 T cell receptor beta chains below were found in one sample sequenced in a study of cytomegalovirus exposure and HLA in healthy donors. PCR was performed using 60 Vbeta and 13 Jbeta primers. Using immunoSEQ multiplex PCR, the repertoire was profiled, and TCRdb retains in-frame clones only, with some absent. The sample holds 150,000 or so clones, around three quarters seen once. Input material: PBMCs. All receptors derive from a man aged 40-50 years in good health and CMV-seropositive.

The chain has TRBV29-1 and TRBJ1-3, with no clear D. Germline CDR1 SQVTM, CDR2 ANQGSEA. This CDR3 is 13 amino acids long. The V end lost 1 base, the J end lost 3 bases, and 7 bases lay between the germline ends. The CDR3 loop is CSVEGADGNTIYF. CDR3 in DNA: TGCAGCGTTGAAGGCGCCGATGGAAACACCATATATTTT.

This rearrangement joins TRBV27 to TRBJ2-2; 12 bases line up with TRBD2. Trimming took 5 bases from V and 5 from J; bases not matched to a gene: 3. CDR1 is MNHEY, CDR2 SMNVEV, per germline (reference sequence). The CDR3 is 15 residues long. The CDR3 region has the DNA TGTGCCAGCAGTCTTGGGACTAGCGGGACCGGGGAGCTGTTTTTT. The encoded protein is CASSLGTSGTGELFF.